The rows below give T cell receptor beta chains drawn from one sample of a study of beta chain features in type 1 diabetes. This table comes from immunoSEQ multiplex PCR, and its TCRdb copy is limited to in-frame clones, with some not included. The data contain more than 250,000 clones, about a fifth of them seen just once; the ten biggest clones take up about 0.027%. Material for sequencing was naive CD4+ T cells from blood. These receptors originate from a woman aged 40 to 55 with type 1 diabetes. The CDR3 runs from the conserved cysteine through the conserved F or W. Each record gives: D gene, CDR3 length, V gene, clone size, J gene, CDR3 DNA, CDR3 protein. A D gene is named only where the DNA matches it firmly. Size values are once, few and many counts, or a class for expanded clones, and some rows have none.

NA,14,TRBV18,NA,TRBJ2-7,TGTGCCAGCTCACGGGGGACATCGACCCACGAGCAGTACTTC,CASSRGTSTHEQYF
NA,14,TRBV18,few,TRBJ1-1,TGTGCCAGCTCGGGTGCGAGAGGGAACACTGAAGCTTTCTTT,CASSGARGNTEAFF
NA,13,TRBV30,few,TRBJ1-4,TGTGCCTGGAGCGGGGCAACTAATGAAAAACTGTTTTTT,CAWSGATNEKLFF
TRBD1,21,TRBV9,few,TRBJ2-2,TGTGCCAGCAGCGTACGGTTTACGGGACAGGGTGGATACGCGAACACCGGGGAGCTGTTTTTT,CASSVRFTGQGGYANTGELFF
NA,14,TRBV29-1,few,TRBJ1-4,TGCAGCGTCCAAAAGGGCCCCGCGGGTGAAAAACTGTTTTTT,CSVQKGPAGEKLFF
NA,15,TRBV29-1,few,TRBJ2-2,TGCAGCGCCCTCCACGGACAGACGAACACCGGGGAGCTGTTTTTT,CSALHGQTNTGELFF
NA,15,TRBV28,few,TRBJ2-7,TGTGCCACCCTACCCGGGGGTTTCTCGTCCTACGAGCAGTACTTC,CATLPGGFSSYEQYF
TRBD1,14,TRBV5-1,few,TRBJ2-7,TGCGCCAGCAGCTTGGGAGGGACAGTCAACGAGCAGTACTTC,CASSLGGTVNEQYF
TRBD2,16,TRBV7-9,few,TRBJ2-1,TGTGCCAGCAGCCCAAGGACTAGCGGGACCCTCAATGAGCAGTTCTTC,CASSPRTSGTLNEQFF
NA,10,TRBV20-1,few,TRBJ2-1,TGCAGTGCCACGCGCAATGAGCAGTTCTTC,CSATRNEQFF
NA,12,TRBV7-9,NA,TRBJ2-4,TGTGCCAGCAGCTTACCCCCGGGACATGAGTACTTC,CASSLPPGHEYF
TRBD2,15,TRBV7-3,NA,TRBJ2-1,TGTGCCAGCAGCTTAACTAGCGGGGGGAATAATGAGCAGTTCTTC,CASSLTSGGNNEQFF
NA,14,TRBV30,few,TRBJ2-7,TGTGCCGGGAGGAGACTCTCTCTACCCTACGAGCAGTACTTC,CAGRRLSLPYEQYF
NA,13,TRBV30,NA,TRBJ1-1,TGTGCCTGGAGTATATCAGGGGACACTGAAGCTTTCTTT,CAWSISGDTEAFF
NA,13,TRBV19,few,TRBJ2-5,TGTGCCAGTACGGAAGCAGGGCAAGAGACCCAGTACTTC,CASTEAGQETQYF
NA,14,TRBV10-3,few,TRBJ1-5,TGTGCCACCTCTCCCGGACACGGTGAGCAGCCCCAGCATTTT,CATSPGHGEQPQHF
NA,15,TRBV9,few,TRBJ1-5,TGTGCCAGCAGCGTGTCCGGGACACTCTTCGGACCCCAGCATTTT,CASSVSGTLFGPQHF
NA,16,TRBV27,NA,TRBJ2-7,TGTGCCACCTCTCCCCTCGGAGCGAGGAGCTCCTACGAGCAGTACTTC,CATSPLGARSSYEQYF
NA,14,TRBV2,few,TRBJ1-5,TGTGCCAGCAGTGAGACGTACAGAGATCAGCCCCAGCATTTT,CASSETYRDQPQHF
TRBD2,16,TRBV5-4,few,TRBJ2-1,TGTGCCAGCAGCTTTAGCGGGGGGAATCCTCGCAATGAGCAGTTCTTC,CASSFSGGNPRNEQFF
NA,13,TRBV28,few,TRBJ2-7,TGTGCCAGCAGTCAGGAAAATAGATACGAGCAGTACTTC,CASSQENRYEQYF
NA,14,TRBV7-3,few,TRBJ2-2,TGTGCCAGCAGCGTTACGACAAACACCGGGGAGCTGTTTTTT,CASSVTTNTGELFF
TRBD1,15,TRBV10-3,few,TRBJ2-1,TGTGCCATCAGTGATGGGACAGGGCTTGGGGATGAGCAGTTCTTC,CAISDGTGLGDEQFF
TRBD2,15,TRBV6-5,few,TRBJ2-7,TGTGCCAGCAGTTACGGGCGGGGGGGCCCGTACGAGCAGTACTTC,CASSYGRGGPYEQYF
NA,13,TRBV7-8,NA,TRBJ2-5,TGTGCCAGCAGCTTAAGGACACGAGAGACCCAGTACTTC,CASSLRTRETQYF
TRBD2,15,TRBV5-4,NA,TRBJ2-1,TGTGCCAGCAGCTTTGCCGGGACTAGGACGGGTGAGCAGTTCTTC,CASSFAGTRTGEQFF
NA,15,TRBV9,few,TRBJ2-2,TGTGCCAGCAGCGTAGCTTCTCGAGGAACCGGGGAGCTGTTTTTT,CASSVASRGTGELFF
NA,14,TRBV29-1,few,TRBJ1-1,TGCAGCGTTCGGGGGAGCGCTTCCGACACTGAAGCTTTCTTT,CSVRGSASDTEAFF
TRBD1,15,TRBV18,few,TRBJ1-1,TGTGCCAGCTCACCACGGACAGGGAGTTTAACTGAAGCTTTCTTT,CASSPRTGSLTEAFF
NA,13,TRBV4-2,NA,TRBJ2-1,TGTGCCAGCAGCCAAGCCCAGTACAATGAGCAGTTCTTC,CASSQAQYNEQFF
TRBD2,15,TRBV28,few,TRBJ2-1,TGTGCCAGCAGTGCCCCTAGCGGGAGGGGCGGGGAGCAGTTCTTC,CASSAPSGRGGEQFF
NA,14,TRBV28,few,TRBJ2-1,TGTGCCAGCAGTCCTGTACACAGTTACAATGAGCAGTTCTTC,CASSPVHSYNEQFF
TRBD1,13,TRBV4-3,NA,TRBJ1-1,TGCGCCAGCAGCCAGGACAGGGGTACTGAAGCTTTCTTT,CASSQDRGTEAFF
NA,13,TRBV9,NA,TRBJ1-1,TGTGCCAGCAGCGTAGAAGGAACAGGTGAAGCTTTCTTT,CASSVEGTGEAFF
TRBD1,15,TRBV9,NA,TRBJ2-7,TGTGCCAGCAGCCCCCGGGACAGGGGAATCTACGAGCAGTACTTC,CASSPRDRGIYEQYF
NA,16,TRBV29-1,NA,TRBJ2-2,TGCAGCGTTGGATGGGGGCAGGGCCCAGACACCGGGGAGCTGTTTTTT,CSVGWGQGPDTGELFF
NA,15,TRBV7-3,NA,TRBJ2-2,TGTGCCAGCAGCTTAAGCAGGGGACCCACCGGGGAGCTGTTTTTT,CASSLSRGPTGELFF
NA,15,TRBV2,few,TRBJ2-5,TGTGCCAGCAGTGAGGCGGTTACCCAGGGAGAGACCCAGTACTTC,CASSEAVTQGETQYF
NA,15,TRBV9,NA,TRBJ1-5,TGTGCCAGCAGCGAGGGGCCGGCACCAAATCAGCCCCAGCATTTT,CASSEGPAPNQPQHF
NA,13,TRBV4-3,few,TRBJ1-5,TGCGCCAGCAGCCAAGATCAGGGGCAGCCCCAGCATTTT,CASSQDQGQPQHF
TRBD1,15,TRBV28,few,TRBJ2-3,TGTGCCAGCAGTACAGGGGGCATATCCACAGATACGCAGTATTTT,CASSTGGISTDTQYF
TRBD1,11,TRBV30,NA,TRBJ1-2,TGTGCCCAGACCCAGGGGGATGGCTACACCTTC,CAQTQGDGYTF
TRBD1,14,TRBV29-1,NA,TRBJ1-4,TGCAGCGTTGCCAGGGGGGAGTTTTATGAAAAACTGTTTTTT,CSVARGEFYEKLFF
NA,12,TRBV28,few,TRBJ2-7,TGTGCCAGCGGACGGACTTTGGACGAGCAGTACTTC,CASGRTLDEQYF
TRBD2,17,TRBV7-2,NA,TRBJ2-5,TGTGCCAGCAGCTTAGGACTAGCGGGAGGGCCATCGGGGACCCAGTACTTC,CASSLGLAGGPSGTQYF
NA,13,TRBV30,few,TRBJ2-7,TGTGCCTGGGCAAGGGACAATTTATACGAGCAGTACTTC,CAWARDNLYEQYF
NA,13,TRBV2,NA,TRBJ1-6,TGTGCCAGCAGTGAGGGCCTTACTTCACCCCTCCACTTT,CASSEGLTSPLHF
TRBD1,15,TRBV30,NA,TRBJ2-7,TGTGCCTGGCATCTCACAGGGGGCCAATCCTACGAGCAGTACTTC,CAWHLTGGQSYEQYF
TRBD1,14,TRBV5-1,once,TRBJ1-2,TGCGCCAGCAGCTTGGGGGACAGACTCTATGGCTACACCTTC,CASSLGDRLYGYTF
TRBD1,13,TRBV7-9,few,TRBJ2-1,TGTGCCAGCACGAGGGGGCAGTACAATGAGCAGTTCTTC,CASTRGQYNEQFF
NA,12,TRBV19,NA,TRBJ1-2,TGTGCCAGTAGTATACCAGGGGCTGGCTACACCTTC,CASSIPGAGYTF
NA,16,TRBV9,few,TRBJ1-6,TGTGCCAGCAGCGAGACGGGGGTAACCTATAATTCACCCCTCCACTTT,CASSETGVTYNSPLHF
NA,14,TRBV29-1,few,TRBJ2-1,TGCAGCGTTGAGGGCAGGCTGGCCCTCAATGAGCAGTTCTTC,CSVEGRLALNEQFF